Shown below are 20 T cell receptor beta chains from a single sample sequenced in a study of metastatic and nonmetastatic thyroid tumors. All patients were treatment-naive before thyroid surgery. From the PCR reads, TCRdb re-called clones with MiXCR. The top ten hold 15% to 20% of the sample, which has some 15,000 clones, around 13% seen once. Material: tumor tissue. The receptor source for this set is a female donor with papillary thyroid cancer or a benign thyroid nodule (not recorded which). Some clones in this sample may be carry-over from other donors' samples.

The CDR3: CAISERDTQYF. The CDR3 DNA sequence: TGTGCCATCAGTGAGAGAGATACGCAGTATTTT. The J gene is TRBJ2-3, the V gene TRBV10-3; the D is unclear. Between the trimmed V and J ends, which lost 2 bases and 5 bases, there was a span of 2 bases. CDR1 ENHRY and CDR2 SYGVKD come from the germline V gene. The CDR3 has 11 amino acids.

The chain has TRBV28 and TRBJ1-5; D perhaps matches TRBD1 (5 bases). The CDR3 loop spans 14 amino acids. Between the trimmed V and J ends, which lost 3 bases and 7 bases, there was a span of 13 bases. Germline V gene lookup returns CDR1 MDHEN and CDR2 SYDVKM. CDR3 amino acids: CASSFPGGVQPQHF. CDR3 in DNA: TGTGCCAGCAGTTTCCCCGGGGGTGTGCAGCCCCAGCATTTT.

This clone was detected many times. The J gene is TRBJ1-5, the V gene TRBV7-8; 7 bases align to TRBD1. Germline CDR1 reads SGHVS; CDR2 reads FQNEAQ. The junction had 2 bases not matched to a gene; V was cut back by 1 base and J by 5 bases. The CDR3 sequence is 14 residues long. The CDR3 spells CASSLGTGDQPQHF. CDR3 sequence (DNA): TGTGCCAGCAGCTTAGGGACAGGTGATCAGCCCCAGCATTTT.

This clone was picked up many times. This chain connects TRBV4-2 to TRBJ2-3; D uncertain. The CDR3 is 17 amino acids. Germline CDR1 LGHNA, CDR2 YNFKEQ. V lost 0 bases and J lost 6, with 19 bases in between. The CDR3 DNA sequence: TGTGCCAGCAGCCAAGATCTTAGCCAGCCTCCTAGGGATACGCAGTATTTT. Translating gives CASSQDLSQPPRDTQYF.

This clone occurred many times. The CDR3 DNA follows: TGTGCCAGCAGCCCCCGAGGGGGGGCCAACGTCCTGACTTTC. Translating gives CASSPRGGANVLTF. This sequence joins TRBV6-2 or TRBV6-3 and TRBJ2-6, with D perhaps matching TRBD2 (5 bases). The CDR3 extends over 14 amino acids. Looked up from germline, CDR1 is MNHEY and CDR2 is SVGEGT. The V end lost 6 bases, the J end lost 4 bases, and 10 bases lay between the germline ends.

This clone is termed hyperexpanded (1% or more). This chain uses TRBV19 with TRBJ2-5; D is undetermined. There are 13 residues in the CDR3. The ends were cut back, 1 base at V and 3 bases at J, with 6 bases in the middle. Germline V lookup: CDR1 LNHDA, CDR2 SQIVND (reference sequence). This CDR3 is CASSIAIKETQYF. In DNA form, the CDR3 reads TGTGCCAGTAGTATAGCCATAAAAGAGACCCAGTACTTC.

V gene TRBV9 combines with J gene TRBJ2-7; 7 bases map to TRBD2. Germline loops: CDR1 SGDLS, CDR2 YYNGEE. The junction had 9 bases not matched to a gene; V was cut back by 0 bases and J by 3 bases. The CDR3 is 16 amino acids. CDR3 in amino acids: CASSVAPGTNIYEQYF. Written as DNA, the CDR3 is TGTGCCAGCAGCGTAGCCCCCGGGACTAATATCTACGAGCAGTACTTC.

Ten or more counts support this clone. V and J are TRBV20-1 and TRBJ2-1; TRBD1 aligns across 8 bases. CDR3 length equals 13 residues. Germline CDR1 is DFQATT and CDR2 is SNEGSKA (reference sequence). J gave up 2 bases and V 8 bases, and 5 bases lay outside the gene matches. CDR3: CSRTGLTYNEQFF. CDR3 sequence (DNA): TGCAGTCGGACAGGGCTAACCTACAATGAGCAGTTCTTC.

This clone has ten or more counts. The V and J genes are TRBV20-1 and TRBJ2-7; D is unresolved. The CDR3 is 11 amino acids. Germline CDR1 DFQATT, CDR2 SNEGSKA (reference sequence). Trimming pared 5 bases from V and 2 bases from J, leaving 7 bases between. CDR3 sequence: CSAGSPYEQYF. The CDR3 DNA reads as TGCAGTGCTGGCTCACCCTACGAGCAGTACTTC.

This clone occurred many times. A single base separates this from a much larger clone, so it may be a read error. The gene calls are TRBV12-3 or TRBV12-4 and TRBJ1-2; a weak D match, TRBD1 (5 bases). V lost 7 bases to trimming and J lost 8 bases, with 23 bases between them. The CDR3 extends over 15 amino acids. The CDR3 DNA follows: TGTGCCAGCAACGGTGGGGACGGGCGCCGGGGCGGCTACACCTTC. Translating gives CASNGGDGRRGGYTF.

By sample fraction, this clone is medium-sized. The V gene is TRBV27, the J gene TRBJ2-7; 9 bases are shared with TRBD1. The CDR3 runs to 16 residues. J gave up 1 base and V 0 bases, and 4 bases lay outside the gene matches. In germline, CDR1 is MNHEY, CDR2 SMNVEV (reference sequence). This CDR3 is CASSLSGTGTSYEQYF. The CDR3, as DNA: TGTGCCAGCAGTTTATCGGGGACAGGGACATCCTACGAGCAGTACTTC.

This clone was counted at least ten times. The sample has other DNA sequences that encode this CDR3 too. CDR3 bases: TGTGCCATCAGTGACAGGGAAGAAAAACTGTTTTTT. Protein sequence: CAISDREEKLFF. The chain employs TRBV10-3 and TRBJ1-4; weak D call: TRBD1 (5 bases). The CDR3 runs 12 residues. V was pared by 3 bases and J by 8 bases, with 7 bases between. The V gene's germline CDR1 is ENHRY and CDR2 SYGVKD.

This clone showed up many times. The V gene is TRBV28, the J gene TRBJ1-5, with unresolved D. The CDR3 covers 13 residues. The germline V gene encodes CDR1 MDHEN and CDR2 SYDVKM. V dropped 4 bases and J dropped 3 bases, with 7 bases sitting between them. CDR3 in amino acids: CASSYVINQPQHF. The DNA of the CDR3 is TGTGCCAGCAGTTATGTGATCAATCAGCCCCAGCATTTT.

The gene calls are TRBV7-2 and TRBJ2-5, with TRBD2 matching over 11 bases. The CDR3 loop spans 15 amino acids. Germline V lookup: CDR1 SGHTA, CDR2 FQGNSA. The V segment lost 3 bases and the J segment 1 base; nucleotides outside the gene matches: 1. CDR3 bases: TGTGCCAGCAGCTTTAGCGGGGGGGTCCAAGAGACCCAGTACTTC. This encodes CASSFSGGVQETQYF.

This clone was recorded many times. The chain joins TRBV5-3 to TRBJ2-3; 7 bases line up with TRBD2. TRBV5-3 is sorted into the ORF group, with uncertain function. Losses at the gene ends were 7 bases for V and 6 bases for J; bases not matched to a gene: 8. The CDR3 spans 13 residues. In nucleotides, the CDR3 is TGTGCCAGAGGGGGGGGTGTCGTGGATACGCAGTATTTT. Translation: CARGGGVVDTQYF.

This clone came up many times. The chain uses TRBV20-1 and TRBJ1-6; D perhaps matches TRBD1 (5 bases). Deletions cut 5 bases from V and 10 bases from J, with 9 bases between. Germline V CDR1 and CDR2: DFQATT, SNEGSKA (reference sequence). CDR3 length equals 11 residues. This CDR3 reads CSAGKGSPLHF. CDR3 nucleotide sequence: TGCAGTGCTGGCAAGGGGTCACCCCTCCACTTT.

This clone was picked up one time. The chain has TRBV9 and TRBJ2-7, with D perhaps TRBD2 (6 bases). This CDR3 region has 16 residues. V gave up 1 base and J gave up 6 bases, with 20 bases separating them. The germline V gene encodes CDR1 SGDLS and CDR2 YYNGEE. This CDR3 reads CASSVRAEGGRTEQYF. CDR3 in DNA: TGTGCCAGCAGCGTAAGGGCAGAGGGAGGTCGTACCGAGCAGTACTTC. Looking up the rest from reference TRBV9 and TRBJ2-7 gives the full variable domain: DSGVTQTPKHLITATGQRVTLRCSPRSGDLSVYWYQQSLDQGLQFLIQYYNGEERAKGNILERFSAQQFPDLHSELNLSSLELGDSALYFCASSVRAEGGRTEQYFGPGTRLTVT.

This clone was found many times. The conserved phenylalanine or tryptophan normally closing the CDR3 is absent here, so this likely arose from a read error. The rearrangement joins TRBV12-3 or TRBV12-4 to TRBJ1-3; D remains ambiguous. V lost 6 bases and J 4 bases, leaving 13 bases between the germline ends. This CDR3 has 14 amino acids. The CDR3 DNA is TGTGCCAGCAGATTCGGGTTAGGCGGAAACACCATATATCTT. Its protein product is CASRFGLGGNTIYL.

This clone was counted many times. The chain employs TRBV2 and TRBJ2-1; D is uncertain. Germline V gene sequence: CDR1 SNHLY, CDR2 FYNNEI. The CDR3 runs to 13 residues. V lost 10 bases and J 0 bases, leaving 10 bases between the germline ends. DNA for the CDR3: TGTGCCACAGGACCAAGCTCCTACAATGAGCAGTTCTTC. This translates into CATGPSSYNEQFF.

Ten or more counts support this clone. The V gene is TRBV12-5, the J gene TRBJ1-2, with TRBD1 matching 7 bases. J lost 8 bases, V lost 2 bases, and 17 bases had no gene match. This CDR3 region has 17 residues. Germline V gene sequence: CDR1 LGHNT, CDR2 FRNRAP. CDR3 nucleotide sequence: TGTGCTAGTGGTTTGCCCAGGGGGAGGGGTATAAGACGAGGCTACACCTTC. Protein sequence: CASGLPRGRGIRRGYTF.